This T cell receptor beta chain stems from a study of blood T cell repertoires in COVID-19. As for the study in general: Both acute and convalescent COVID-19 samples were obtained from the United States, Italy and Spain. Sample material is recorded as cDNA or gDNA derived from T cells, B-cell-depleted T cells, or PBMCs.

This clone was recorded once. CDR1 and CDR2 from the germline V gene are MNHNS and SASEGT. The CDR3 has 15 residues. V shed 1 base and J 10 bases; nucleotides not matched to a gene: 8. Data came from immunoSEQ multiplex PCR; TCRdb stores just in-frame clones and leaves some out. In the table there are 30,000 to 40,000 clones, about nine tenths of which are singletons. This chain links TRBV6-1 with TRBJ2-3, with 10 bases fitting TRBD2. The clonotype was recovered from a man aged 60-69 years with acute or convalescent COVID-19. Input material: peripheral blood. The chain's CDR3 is CASSEDDSGRFPQYF. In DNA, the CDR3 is TGTGCCAGCAGTGAAGACGATAGCGGGAGGTTTCCGCAGTATTTT.